Included here is one TCR beta chain sequence, with context. The sample is drawn from a study of blood T cells in healthy people across ages. The germline V gene has CDR1 SNHLY and CDR2 FYNNEI. V lost 10 bases and J 0 bases, leaving 12 bases between the germline ends. The CDR3 length is 13 residues. Then a second PCR, running roughly 7 to 11 cycles, was carried out with a sample-barcoded 5' primer and a J-beta primer mix. TCRdb analysed the 5' RACE reads with MiXCR anew, one entry per CDR3 protein. Among roughly 570,000 distinct CDR3 sequences listed, roughly 29% were seen once. The chain recombines TRBV2 with TRBJ1-1; possible D gene TRBD1, 5 bases. This receptor was taken from a woman in her 70s in good health. Material for sequencing was blood. The CDR3 loop reads CATTQEMNTEAFF. For the CDR3, the DNA is TGTGCCACAACACAGGAGATGAACACTGAAGCTTTCTTT.